This paragraph covers one T cell receptor beta chain sequence. Antigen: not known. Assay: immunoSEQ multiplex PCR; the TCRdb copy retains only in-frame clones and omits some. The table has tens of thousands of clones, around four fifths seen once; the top ten hold less than 3.5%. The data originate from a study of T cell clones after liver transplantation. The study's findings and limits: Post-transplant, graft-donor-reactive CD4 TCRbeta sequences in blood dropped significantly in most of the 8 subjects.

This CDR3 has 15 residues. V lost 0 bases and J lost 5, with 11 bases in between. In germline, CDR1 is SGDLS, CDR2 YYNGEE. The TCR originated in a human patient who received a liver transplant. Some T cells may be graft donor cells. The rearrangement links TRBV9 to TRBJ2-2, with D maybe TRBD2 (6 bases). The sequences come from CD4+ T cells from blood, collected at the 22-month timepoint. CDR3 loop: CASSVEEGFTGELFF. The DNA of the CDR3 is TGTGCCAGCAGCGTAGAGGAGGGGTTTACCGGGGAGCTGTTTTTT.